The 5 T cell receptor beta chains given below trace back to one sample, sequenced in a study of cytomegalovirus exposure and HLA in healthy donors. PCR amplification relied on 60 Vbeta primers (plus 13 Jbeta primers). Sequenced by immunoSEQ multiplex PCR; TCRdb stores in-frame clones only, minus some. The table records about 130,000 clones, about 66% of them present only once. Sequenced: PBMCs. All receptors derive from a human donor in good health.

The CDR3 reads CASSRGAGGISVEAQYF. The CDR3 region has the DNA TGTGCCAGCAGCCGCGGAGCGGGAGGAATCAGTGTGGAGGCCCAGTACTTC. The rearrangement links TRBV9 to TRBJ2-5; 9 bases fit TRBD2. CDR3 length: 17 amino acids. Germline lookup yields CDR1 SGDLS and CDR2 YYNGEE. The J segment lost 9 bases and the V segment lost 4 bases, leaving 19 bases of the junction unmatched.

The gene calls are TRBV10-3 and TRBJ2-1; 10 positions agree with TRBD2. The germline V gene has CDR1 ENHRY and CDR2 SYGVKD. Unmatched junction bases numbered 13, after V lost 3 bases and J lost 2 bases. This CDR3 has 19 amino acids. The CDR3 loop is CAISEPSGRAGVTYNEQFF. Written as DNA, the CDR3 is TGTGCCATCAGTGAACCCAGCGGGAGGGCCGGGGTCACCTACAATGAGCAGTTCTTC.

V gene TRBV11-3 combines with J gene TRBJ2-7; 11 bases are shared with TRBD2. The CDR3 covers 19 residues. The trim removed 0 bases at V and 4 bases at J, leaving 14 bases unmatched. The germline CDR1 and CDR2 sequences are SGHNT and YENEEA. This chain's CDR3 is CASSLEVGSVAGGRYEQYF. The CDR3 DNA follows: TGTGCCAGCAGCTTAGAGGTCGGCTCCGTAGCGGGAGGGAGGTACGAGCAGTACTTC. The complete variable domain, with remaining parts taken from reference TRBV11-3 and TRBJ2-7, reads EAGVVQSPRYKIIEKKQPVAFWCNPISGHNTLYWYLQNLGQGPELLIRYENEEAVDDSQLPKDRFSAERLKGVDSTLKIQPAELGDSAVYLCASSLEVGSVAGGRYEQYFGPGTRLTVT.

The chain is built from TRBV7-6 and TRBJ2-5; 8 bases match TRBD1. In germline, CDR1 is SGHVS, CDR2 FNYEAQ. J gave up 4 bases and V 3 bases, and 4 bases lay outside the gene matches. This CDR3 is built from 14 residues. The CDR3 DNA reads TGTGCCAGCAGCTTCGGACAGGGATTAGAGACCCAGTACTTC. Protein: CASSFGQGLETQYF. Using reference TRBV7-6 and TRBJ2-5 for the parts outside the CDR3, the full variable domain is GAGVSQSPRYKVTKRGQDVALRCDPISGHVSLYWYRQALGQGPEFLTYFNYEAQQDKSGLPNDRFSAERPEGSISTLTIQRTEQRDSAMYRCASSFGQGLETQYFGPGTRLLVL.

V is TRBV11-3 and J is TRBJ2-1; possible D gene TRBD2, 6 bases. Germline V CDR1 and CDR2: SGHNT, YENEEA. V lost 5 bases to trimming and J lost 5 bases, with 19 bases between them. The CDR3 length is 16 residues. The CDR3 DNA sequence: TGTGCCAGCAGCCCAGCGGGTGGAAGGGGCAACAATGAGCAGTTCTTC. Translation gives CASSPAGGRGNNEQFF.